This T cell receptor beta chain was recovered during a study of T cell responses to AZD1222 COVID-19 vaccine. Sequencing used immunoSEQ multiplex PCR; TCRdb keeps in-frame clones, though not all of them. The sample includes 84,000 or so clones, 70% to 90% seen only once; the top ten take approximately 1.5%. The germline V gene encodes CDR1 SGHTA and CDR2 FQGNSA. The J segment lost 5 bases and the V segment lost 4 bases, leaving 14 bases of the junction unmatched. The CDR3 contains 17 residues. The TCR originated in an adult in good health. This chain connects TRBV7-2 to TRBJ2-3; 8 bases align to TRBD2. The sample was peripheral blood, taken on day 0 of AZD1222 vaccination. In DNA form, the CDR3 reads TGTGCCAGCAGCTCCCGGGGAGGAGCGGGAGAAGGAGATACGCAGTATTTT. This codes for CASSSRGGAGEGDTQYF.